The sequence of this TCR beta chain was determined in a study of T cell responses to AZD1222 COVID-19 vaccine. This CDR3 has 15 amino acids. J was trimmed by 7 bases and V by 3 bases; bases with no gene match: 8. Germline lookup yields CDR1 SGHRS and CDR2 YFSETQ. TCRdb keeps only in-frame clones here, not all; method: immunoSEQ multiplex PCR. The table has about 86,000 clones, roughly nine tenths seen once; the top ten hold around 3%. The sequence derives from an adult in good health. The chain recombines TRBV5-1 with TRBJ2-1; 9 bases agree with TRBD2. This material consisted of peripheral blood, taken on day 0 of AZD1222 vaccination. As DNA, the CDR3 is TGCGCCAGCAGCTATGCGGGAGGGAGCGGGAATGAGCAGTTCTTC. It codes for CASSYAGGSGNEQFF.